This T cell receptor beta chain emerged from a study of blood T cell repertoires in COVID-19. Background on the study: Whether acute or convalescent, the COVID-19 samples came from the United States, Italy and Spain. T cells, B-cell-depleted T cells, or PBMCs supplied cDNA or gDNA.

This clone was observed a few times. Per the original methods: Amplification of reference gene primers provided the estimated nucleated cell counts. The data were produced by immunoSEQ multiplex PCR, yet TCRdb's version contains in-frame clones alone and is incomplete. The D gene and trimming were derived from the DNA, and the V and J assignments and clone size from that table. The sample consists of hundreds of thousands of clones, approximately 81% of them appearing once. The TCR was taken from a woman older than 75 with acute or convalescent COVID-19. Sequenced input: peripheral blood.

The CDR3 DNA sequence: TGTGCCAGCAGTTACGACAGGGGCAACTATGGCTACACCTTC. It translates to CASSYDRGNYGYTF. V is TRBV6-5 and J is TRBJ1-2, with 8 nucleotides matching TRBD1. CDR1 is MNHEY and CDR2 is SVGAGI in the germline V gene. There are 14 residues in the CDR3. The ends lost 2 bases at V and 2 bases at J; junction bases unmatched: 1.